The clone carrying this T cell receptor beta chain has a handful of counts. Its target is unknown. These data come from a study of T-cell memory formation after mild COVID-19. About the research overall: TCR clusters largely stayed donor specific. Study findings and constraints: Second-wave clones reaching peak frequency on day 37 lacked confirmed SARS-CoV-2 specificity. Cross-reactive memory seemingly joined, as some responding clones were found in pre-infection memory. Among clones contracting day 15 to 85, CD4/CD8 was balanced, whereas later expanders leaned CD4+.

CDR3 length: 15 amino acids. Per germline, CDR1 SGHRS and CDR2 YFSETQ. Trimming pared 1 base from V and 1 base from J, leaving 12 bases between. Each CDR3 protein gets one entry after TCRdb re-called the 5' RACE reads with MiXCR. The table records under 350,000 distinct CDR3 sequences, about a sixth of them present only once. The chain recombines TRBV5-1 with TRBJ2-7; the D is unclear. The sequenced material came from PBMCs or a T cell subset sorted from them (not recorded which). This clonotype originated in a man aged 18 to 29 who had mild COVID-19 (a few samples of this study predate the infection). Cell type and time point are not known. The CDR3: CASSLSQVPSYEQYF. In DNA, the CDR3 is TGCGCCAGCAGCTTGTCCCAGGTCCCTTCCTACGAGCAGTACTTC. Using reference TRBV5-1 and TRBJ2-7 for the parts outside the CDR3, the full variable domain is KAGVTQTPRYLIKTRGQQVTLSCSPISGHRSVSWYQQTPGQGLQFLFEYFSETQRNKGNFPGRFSGRQFSNSRSEMNVSTLELGDSALYLCASSLSQVPSYEQYFGPGTRLTVT.